The 12 T cell receptor beta chains given below trace back to one sample, sequenced in a study of tumor and adjacent non-tumor tissue in lung cancer. No cell sorting was done before RNA was extracted from the tissue. TCRbeta libraries were built with three rounds of nested PCR, modified from ARM-PCR. TCRdb processed the multiplex PCR reads anew with MiXCR; each CDR3 protein has one entry. Of 60,000 to 85,000 distinct CDR3 sequences in the sample, roughly 80% were seen once. The sequenced material came from lung tumor tissue. Receptors originate from a woman aged 50 to 60 with non-small cell lung cancer.

About this clonotype itself: A read error may account for a junction end that differs from germline. This chain links TRBV12-3 or TRBV12-4 with TRBJ2-7; D ambiguous. This CDR3 comprises 13 residues. CDR3 sequence: CTSSTDVSYEQYF. CDR3 DNA: TGTACCAGTAGCACTGATGTCTCCTACGAGCAGTACTTC.

Relative to its sample, this clonotype is medium-sized. The CDR3: CSAFRDSLGNEQFF. The DNA of the CDR3 is TGCAGTGCTTTCCGGGACTCGCTTGGAAATGAGCAGTTCTTC. This chain connects TRBV20-1 to TRBJ2-1, with D possibly matching TRBD2 (6 bases). Trimming stripped 5 bases from V and 7 bases from J, with 18 bases between. Germline V gene data show CDR1 as DFQATT and CDR2 as SNEGSKA (reference sequence). CDR3 size: 14 residues.

The chain is built from TRBV20-1 and TRBJ2-1; D possibly corresponds to TRBD1 (6 bases). The CDR3 covers 13 residues. Between the trimmed V and J ends, which lost 5 bases and 9 bases, there was a span of 17 bases. CDR1 DFQATT and CDR2 SNEGSKA come from the germline V gene (reference sequence). The CDR3 region has the DNA TGCAGTGCTCCCCGGGGCAGGGGTGTTGAGCAGTTCTTC. Translated: CSAPRGRGVEQFF.

This clonotype has a handful of counts. The junction shows a germline mismatch at one end, possibly a read error. CDR3 DNA sequence: TGCAGCGCTGAAGATGGTCGTCGCTATGGCTACACTTTC. Translation: CSAEDGRRYGYTF. The rearrangement joins TRBV29-1 to TRBJ1-2; D is unclear. The V gene's germline CDR1 is SQVTM and CDR2 ANQGSEA. The CDR3 runs 13 residues.

Within the sample, this clonotype is medium-sized. This rearrangement joins TRBV6-5 to TRBJ1-1; tentatively, D is TRBD1 (5 bases). From germline, CDR1 is MNHEY and CDR2 SVGAGI. Between the trimmed V and J ends, which lost 6 bases and 4 bases, there was a span of 15 bases. The CDR3 consists of 14 residues. The CDR3 reads CASREIGVSTEAFF. The CDR3 DNA sequence: TGTGCCAGCAGGGAGATAGGGGTGTCCACTGAAGCTTTCTTT.

This clonotype was recorded only once. One junction end disagrees with the germline gene, perhaps due to a read error. The chain is built from TRBV6-1 and TRBJ2-7, with D maybe TRBD2 (5 bases). Germline assignment: CDR1 MNHNS and CDR2 SASEGT. The CDR3 totals 15 residues. The CDR3 DNA reads TGTGCCAGCAGTGAAGGGGCGGGTCCCAACTACGAGCAGTACTTT. Protein sequence: CASSEGAGPNYEQYF.

A note on this clonotype: A much larger clone differs by one base, so this may be a read error. Written as DNA, the CDR3 is TGTGCCAGCAGCCTGGATTTCGATTCACCCCTCCACTTT. This sequence encodes CASSLDFDSPLHF. This rearrangement joins TRBV6-4 to TRBJ1-6; D is uncertain. V lost 6 bases and J 8 bases, leaving 11 bases between the germline ends. The CDR3 length is 13 residues. Germline CDR1 reads MRHNA; CDR2 reads SNTAGT.

Points on this clonotype: The conserved final phenylalanine or tryptophan is absent from the CDR3, which likely points to a read error. CDR3 bases: TGTGCCAGCAGCCGATCTACAGGGGGCGGTAAGCCCCAGCATCTT. It encodes CASSRSTGGGKPQHL. The chain carries TRBV4-2 and TRBJ1-5, with TRBD1 matching 9 bases. The germline V gene encodes CDR1 LGHNA and CDR2 YNFKEQ. Germline trimming cut 4 bases from V and 8 bases from J; bases unmatched to any gene: 9. This CDR3 contains 15 residues.

This clonotype was found once. V is TRBV6-6 and J is TRBJ2-6; tentative D call: TRBD2 (6 bases). Germline V gene sequence: CDR1 MNHNY, CDR2 SVGAGI (reference sequence). The V end was cut by 9 bases, the J end by 3 bases, with 15 bases between. The CDR3 sequence is 15 residues long. DNA for the CDR3: TGTGCCAGTAATCCCGGGGGAAATGGGGCCAACGTCCTGACTTTC. Protein sequence: CASNPGGNGANVLTF.

With respect to this clonotype: Sequence at one end of the junction differs from germline and may be a read error. This sequence joins TRBV20-1 and TRBJ2-4; the D gene could be TRBD1 or TRBD2 (5 bases each). CDR1 and CDR2 from the germline V gene are DFQATT and SNEGSKA (reference sequence). CDR3 size: 13 residues. CDR3 nucleotides: TGCACTGCTAGTTCGGGGCCCAAAAACATTCAGTATTTC. It specifies CTASSGPKNIQYF.

On this clonotype itself: At one of its ends the junction is not consistent with the germline gene, which may arise from a read error. The gene calls are TRBV6-1 and TRBJ1-3; D unresolved. Germline CDR1 and CDR2: MNHNS and SASEGT. This CDR3 has 14 residues. CDR3 sequence reads: CANSEFSSGKTIYF. As DNA, the CDR3 is TGTGCCAACAGTGAATTTAGTTCTGGAAAGACCATATATTTT.

This clonotype has only one observation. The chain carries TRBV11-2 and TRBJ2-7, with D possibly TRBD2 on 5 matching bases. The CDR3 has 14 amino acids. The V gene lost 1 base and the J gene lost 11 bases, with 18 bases spanning the gap. CDR1 and CDR2 (germline): SGHAT, FQNNGV. CDR3: CASSLGRASFEEYF. The CDR3 nucleotides are TGTGCCAGCAGCTTAGGGCGGGCGTCCTTCGAAGAGTACTTC.